These 21 T cell receptor beta chains were sequenced from one sample in a study of identical twins. From the 5' RACE reads, TCRdb called clonotypes with MiXCR, one entry per CDR3 protein. The repertoire holds roughly 720,000 distinct CDR3 sequences, around a sixth seen once, with roughly 13% in the top ten. The same sample was also used in a study of T cells expressing NK-cell markers.

Sequencing input: PBMCs. Receptor source: a woman younger than 30 in good health.

This clonotype was seen more than once but under ten times. The J gene is TRBJ1-2, the V gene TRBV15; TRBD1 might be the D (6 bases). CDR3 length equals 15 residues. Germline values: CDR1 LNHNV, CDR2 YYDKDF (reference sequence). V lost 0 bases and J lost 2, with 10 bases in between. The CDR3 region is CATSRDLGANYGYTF. In DNA, the CDR3 is TGTGCCACCAGCAGAGATCTGGGGGCGAACTATGGCTACACCTTC.

This chain links TRBV27 with TRBJ2-1; TRBD2 matches at 11 bases. This CDR3 has 16 residues. Germline V gene lookup returns CDR1 MNHEY and CDR2 SMNVEV (reference sequence). With 4 bases clipped from V and 8 bases from J, the junction kept 10 bases outside the gene matches. The CDR3 spells CASSSILAGVSHEQFF. The CDR3 bases are TGTGCCAGCAGTTCTATACTAGCGGGAGTCTCCCATGAGCAGTTCTTC.

The J gene is TRBJ1-5, the V gene TRBV6-2 or TRBV6-3; D possibly corresponds to TRBD1 (5 bases). This CDR3 spans 14 amino acids. V was shortened by 2 bases and J by 7 bases, with 12 bases between the two germline ends. Germline V gene data show CDR1 as MNHEY and CDR2 as SVGEGT. The CDR3 coding sequence is TGTGCCAGCAGTTACGGACTGCGGGGGCAGCCCCAGCATTTT. Amino acids: CASSYGLRGQPQHF.

The CDR3 nucleotides read TGCAGTGCCAGCCCCGACGGATACAATGAGCAGTTCTTC. Protein: CSASPDGYNEQFF. This chain joins TRBV20-1 and TRBJ2-1; D not resolved. Between the trimmed V and J ends, which lost 6 bases and 4 bases, there was a span of 13 bases. Germline CDR1 and CDR2: DFQATT and SNEGSKA (reference sequence). The CDR3 covers 13 residues.

The rearrangement joins TRBV9 to TRBJ1-1; D gene ambiguous. Trimming cost V 0 bases and J 11 bases, with 20 bases left between them. The CDR3 is 15 residues long. CDR1 SGDLS and CDR2 YYNGEE come from the germline V gene. CDR3 loop: CASSVDVYWGGKAFF. The CDR3 DNA follows: TGTGCCAGCAGCGTAGATGTTTATTGGGGTGGGAAGGCTTTCTTT.

The chain joins TRBV20-1 to TRBJ2-1, with TRBD2 matching over 7 bases. Trimming removed 1 base from V and 9 bases from J; junction bases left unmatched: 12. Germline V gene sequence: CDR1 DFQATT, CDR2 SNEGSKA (reference sequence). The CDR3 extends over 15 amino acids. The CDR3: CSARAAGTTFFEQFF. The CDR3 DNA reads as TGCAGTGCTAGAGCCGCCGGGACTACATTTTTTGAGCAGTTCTTC.

This clonotype was counted only a few times. This chain joins TRBV6-1 and TRBJ2-3; the D gene could be TRBD1 or TRBD2 (5 bases each). The germline gives CDR1 MNHNS, CDR2 SASEGT. Trimming removed 10 bases from V and 3 bases from J, with 23 bases in between. CDR3 length equals 16 residues. The DNA for the CDR3 is TGTGCCACCCACCGTTCTGGTGGGGGAGTGACAGATACGCAGTATTTT. Residues: CATHRSGGGVTDTQYF.

The V call is TRBV15, the J call TRBJ1-2, with 12 bases that match TRBD1. The CDR3 is 15 residues long. The J segment lost 4 bases and the V segment lost 3 bases, leaving 3 bases of the junction unmatched. Germline V gene data show CDR1 as LNHNV and CDR2 as YYDKDF (reference sequence). Here the CDR3 reads CATSSRDRGLYGYTF. CDR3 bases: TGTGCCACCAGCAGCCGGGACAGGGGGCTCTATGGCTACACCTTC.

This clonotype was counted between two and nine times. The genes are TRBV24-1 and TRBJ2-2; perhaps D is TRBD1 or TRBD2 (5 bases each). In germline, CDR1 is KGHDR, CDR2 SFDVKD. Trimming left V 5 bases short and J 0 bases short, with 9 bases between. The CDR3 length is 15 residues. The CDR3: CATSAGTANTGELFF. Written as DNA, the CDR3 is TGTGCCACCAGTGCCGGGACGGCGAACACCGGGGAGCTGTTTTTT.

The rearrangement uses TRBV9 and TRBJ1-2, with a possible D match to TRBD1 (5 bases). This CDR3 is built from 15 residues. Trimming left V 0 bases short and J 1 base short, with 10 bases between. Per germline, CDR1 SGDLS and CDR2 YYNGEE. The CDR3 DNA reads as TGTGCCAGCAGCGTAGGTCCAGACAGTAACTATGGCTACACCTTC. Translating gives CASSVGPDSNYGYTF.

This clonotype came up many times. CDR3 sequence: CSGTHQDPTYGTQYF. DNA of the CDR3: TGCAGCGGTACCCACCAGGACCCAACCTATGGTACGCAGTATTTT. The chain combines TRBV29-1 with TRBJ2-3; D is ambiguous. Trimming took off 7 bases at V and 8 bases at J, with 25 bases between the two ends. This CDR3 comprises 15 residues. CDR1 is SQVTM and CDR2 is ANQGSEA in the germline V gene.

This clonotype was seen a handful of times. This rearrangement joins TRBV27 to TRBJ1-1; D may be TRBD1 (5 bases). Germline CDR1 reads MNHEY; CDR2 reads SMNVEV (reference sequence). The CDR3 covers 13 residues. V was trimmed by 5 bases and J by 7 bases, leaving 14 bases between them. CDR3 sequence reads: CASSASGTDEAFF. DNA of the CDR3: TGTGCCAGCAGTGCTTCCGGGACGGATGAAGCTTTCTTT.

The chain has TRBV4-1 and TRBJ2-1; 11 bases line up with TRBD2. V dropped 4 bases and J dropped 5; count of bases not matched to a gene: 10. Germline-derived CDR1 and CDR2 are MGHRA and YSYEKL. The CDR3 totals 17 residues. The CDR3 DNA follows: TGCGCCAGCAGCCGGGATAGCGGGGGGGCCAAGGACAATGAGCAGTTCTTC. This encodes CASSRDSGGAKDNEQFF.

In its sample, this clonotype was seen many times. The V and J genes are TRBV12-3 or TRBV12-4 and TRBJ2-1; 11 bases align to TRBD2. The V gene end was trimmed by 2 bases and the J gene end by 5 bases; junction bases not matched to a gene: 2. This CDR3 has 15 amino acids. The CDR3 DNA reads as TGTGCCAGCAGTTTACTGGGACTAGCGGACAATGAGCAGTTCTTC. Translation gives CASSLLGLADNEQFF.

This clonotype was recorded once. The chain is built from TRBV6-1 and TRBJ1-2, with D unresolved. Trimming removed 6 bases at V and 0 bases at J, with 11 bases between. CDR3 length: 14 amino acids. In germline, CDR1 is MNHNS, CDR2 SASEGT. Here the CDR3 reads CASSSSYSNYGYTF. DNA for the CDR3: TGTGCCAGCAGCTCGTCTTATTCTAACTATGGCTACACCTTC.

J is TRBJ2-1 and V is TRBV20-1; TRBD2 agrees at 7 bases. Trimming took 6 bases from V and 13 from J; bases not matched to a gene: 9. CDR1 and CDR2 (germline): DFQATT, SNEGSKA (reference sequence). The CDR3 covers 11 residues. The CDR3 DNA follows: TGCAGTGCGAGAACTAGCGCGAATCAGTTCTTC. It is translated as CSARTSANQFF.

The chain links TRBV6-2 or TRBV6-3 to TRBJ2-7; D not certain. Per the germline V gene, CDR1 is MNHEY and CDR2 is SVGEGT. V was cut by 4 bases and J by 5 bases, with 15 bases left in between. The CDR3 consists of 14 residues. The CDR3 loop reads CASSWTRTSNEQYF. The CDR3 region has the DNA TGTGCCAGCAGTTGGACGCGTACGAGTAACGAGCAGTACTTC.

This clonotype was found many times. The V call is TRBV6-2 or TRBV6-3, the J call TRBJ2-1; D is perhaps TRBD1 (6 bases). Germline CDR1 reads MNHEY; CDR2 reads SVGEGT. The V gene lost 8 bases and the J gene lost 2 bases, with 16 bases spanning the gap. CDR3 size: 15 residues. DNA of the CDR3: TGTGCCAGCGGGCCGGGACACATAACCTACAATGAGCAGTTCTTC. Protein product: CASGPGHITYNEQFF.

This chain joins TRBV5-1 and TRBJ2-5, with D possibly TRBD2 on 5 matching bases. Germline CDR1 and CDR2: SGHRS and YFSETQ. Between the trimmed V and J ends, which lost 6 bases and 2 bases, there was a span of 14 bases. The CDR3 consists of 14 residues. CDR3 loop: CASTLPGVQETQYF. In nucleotides, the CDR3 is TGCGCCAGCACCCTTCCCGGGGTTCAAGAGACCCAGTACTTC.

The chain links TRBV19 to TRBJ1-2; TRBD1 agrees at 7 bases. The CDR3 contains 14 residues. J lost 6 bases, V lost 6 bases, and 10 bases had no gene match. From germline, CDR1 is LNHDA and CDR2 SQIVND (reference sequence). The CDR3 DNA sequence: TGTGCCAGTAGAGGAGGCGACAGGGTGAATGGCTACACCTTC. Residues: CASRGGDRVNGYTF. The variable domain in full, completed from reference TRBV19 and TRBJ1-2, reads DGGITQSPKYLFRKEGQNVTLSCEQNLNHDAMYWYRQDPGQGLRLIYYSQIVNDFQKGDIAEGYSVSREKKESFPLTVTSAQKNPTAFYLCASRGGDRVNGYTFGSGTRLTVV.

This clonotype showed up just a few times. The V call is TRBV5-1, the J call TRBJ2-1; D may be TRBD1 (5 bases). The ends were cut back, 0 bases at V and 6 bases at J, with 10 bases in the middle. Germline V gives CDR1 SGHRS, CDR2 YFSETQ. This CDR3 is 14 amino acids long. CDR3 amino acids: CASSLDRTSNEQFF. The CDR3 DNA reads as TGCGCCAGCAGCTTGGACAGGACAAGCAATGAGCAGTTCTTC.